This T cell receptor beta chain was profiled in a study of T cell repertoires in cytomegalovirus infection. Study background: Signatures in public TCR beta sequences pointed to both CMV infection and matching HLA type.

MiXCR, run by TCRdb on the reads, gives a single entry per CDR3 protein. The table shows roughly 300,000 distinct CDR3 sequences, with about 26% occurring only once. This clonotype was observed many times. The target antigen is unknown. The junction departs from germline at one end; a sequencing error may be responsible. Study-wide points: Carriers of CMV and the relevant HLA type were discriminated by public TCR beta frequency. CMV-specific TCR beta clonotypes restricted by HLA-C dominated the ex vivo response.

What was sequenced was PBMCs. The TCR sequence derives from a human donor in good health (CMV status not recorded). Some clones in this sample may be carry-over from other donors' samples.

CDR3 in DNA: TGTGCCAACAGCCGAGAAGGACCAGGCAATGAGCAGTTCTTC. Its protein is CANSREGPGNEQFF. J is TRBJ2-1 and V is TRBV7-2; no definite D call. Germline V gene sequence: CDR1 SGHTA, CDR2 FQGNSA. This CDR3 spans 14 amino acids.